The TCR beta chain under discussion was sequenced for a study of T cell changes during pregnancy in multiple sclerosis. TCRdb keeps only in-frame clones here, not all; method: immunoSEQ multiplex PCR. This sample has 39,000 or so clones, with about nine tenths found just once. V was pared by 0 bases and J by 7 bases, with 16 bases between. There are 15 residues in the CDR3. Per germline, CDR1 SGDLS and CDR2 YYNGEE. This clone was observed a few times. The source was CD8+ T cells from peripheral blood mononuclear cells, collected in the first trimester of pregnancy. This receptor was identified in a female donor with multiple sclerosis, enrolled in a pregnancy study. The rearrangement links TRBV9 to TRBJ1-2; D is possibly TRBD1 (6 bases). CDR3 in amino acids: CASSVAGKGDLGYTF. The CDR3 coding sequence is TGTGCCAGCAGCGTAGCTGGAAAGGGGGATCTTGGCTACACCTTC.